The clone carrying this T cell receptor beta chain was seen only a few times. Antigen: not known. The sample is drawn from a study of CD8+CD57+ T cells in acquired aplastic anemia. Study-level background: DNA recovered from sorted CD4+ and CD8+ cells had a mean of about 3.5 ug. Overall study results and limits: In common between the patients and the controls were more than 25 CD8+ CDR3 sequences.

V dropped 2 bases and J dropped 4 bases, with 11 bases sitting between them. The CDR3 consists of 14 residues. Germline CDR1 reads MNHNS; CDR2 reads SASEGT. Investigators profiled TCR beta VDJ and CDR3 from genomic DNA template. A single record per CDR3 protein comes from TCRdb applying MiXCR to the reads. The sample yields 150,000 to 200,000 distinct CDR3 sequences, less than 60% seen once. CD8+CD57+ cell expansion, shown by flow cytometry, had occurred in the patients selected for sequencing. Diagnosis of severe acquired aplastic anemia applied to all patients. The sample comprised sorted CD4+, CD8+, or CD8+CD57+ T cells (not recorded which) from PBMCs. The rearrangement joins TRBV6-1 to TRBJ1-2; no reliable D call. The sequence derives from a human donor with aplastic anemia. The CDR3 DNA follows: TGTGCCAGCAGTGAAACGCGGATCTTCTATGGCTACACCTTC. This encodes CASSETRIFYGYTF.